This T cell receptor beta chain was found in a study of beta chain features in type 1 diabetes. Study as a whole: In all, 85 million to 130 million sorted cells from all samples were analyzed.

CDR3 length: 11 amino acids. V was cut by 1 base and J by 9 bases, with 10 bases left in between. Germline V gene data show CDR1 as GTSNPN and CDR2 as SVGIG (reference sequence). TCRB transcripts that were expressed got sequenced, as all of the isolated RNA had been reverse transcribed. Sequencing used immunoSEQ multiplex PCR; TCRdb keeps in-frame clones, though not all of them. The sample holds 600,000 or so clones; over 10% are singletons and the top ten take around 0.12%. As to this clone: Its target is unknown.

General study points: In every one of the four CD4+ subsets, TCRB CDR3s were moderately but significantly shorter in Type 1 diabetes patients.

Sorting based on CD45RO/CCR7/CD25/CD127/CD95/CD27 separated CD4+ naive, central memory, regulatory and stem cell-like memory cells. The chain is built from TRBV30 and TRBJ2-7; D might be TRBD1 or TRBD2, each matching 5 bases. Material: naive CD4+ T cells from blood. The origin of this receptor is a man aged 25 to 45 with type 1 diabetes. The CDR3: CAWSDGARQYF. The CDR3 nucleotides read TGTGCCTGGAGTGACGGGGCGCGGCAGTACTTC.